A single T cell receptor beta chain is shown here with its context. Antigen unknown. The data derive from a study of cytotoxic CD8 clonotypes in ibrutinib-treated CLL. Study-wide background: When averaged across all of the samples, the counts came to around 260,000 productive templates and about 95,000 productive rearrangements. Study-level points and caveats: T-cell clonality at baseline went above that of age-matched healthy donors and rose and fell with circulating CD8+ T-cell counts.

Clones were sequenced by immunoSEQ multiplex PCR, and TCRdb holds only the in-frame ones, with some missing. The profile shows tens of thousands of clones, around four fifths of them singletons. Sequencing used PBMCs, obtained after 24 months of ibrutinib treatment. The clonotype comes from a human donor with chronic lymphocytic leukemia.

Here the CDR3 reads CATRKGLVVDEQYF. CDR3 nucleotides: TGTGCCACCCGGAAGGGACTAGTAGTCGACGAGCAGTACTTC. The genes are TRBV5-6 and TRBJ2-7, with TRBD2 matching over 8 bases. Germline CDR1 is SGHDT and CDR2 is YYEEEE. The J segment lost 5 bases and the V segment lost 9 bases, leaving 13 bases of the junction unmatched. The CDR3 extends over 14 amino acids.